Sequencing of this T cell receptor (beta chain) was carried out in a study of shared clonotypes between healthy human individuals. Germline loops: CDR1 MNHNS, CDR2 SASEGT. V lost 10 bases to trimming and J lost 4 bases, with 16 bases between them. The CDR3 runs 13 residues. The data were produced by immunoSEQ multiplex PCR, yet TCRdb's version contains in-frame clones alone and is incomplete. The sample records about 1,800,000 clones, roughly 95% being singletons. Terminally differentiated effector memory CD45RA+ cells were left out of the naive CD8 fraction, which was CD45RO-negative and positively selected for CCR7. Study conclusions and caveats: Depth was large, yet rarefaction showed that sorted-subset sequencing was incomplete. The naive CD4 repertoires of a few donors were compared, and 5% to 6.5% of clonotypes were shared.

A remark on this clone: The antigen is not known.

This receptor was taken from a young man in good health. The chain carries TRBV6-1 and TRBJ1-2, with D unclear. Sequencing was carried out using naive CD8+ T cells sorted from blood. The CDR3, as DNA: TGTGCCACCGAGACGACGCGGGGCTATGGCTACACCTTC. It yields the protein CATETTRGYGYTF.